This TCR beta chain was documented in a study of blood T cell repertoires in COVID-19. On the study more broadly: Spain, Italy and the United States supplied samples that represented acute and convalescent COVID-19.

Libraries were prepared by immunoSEQ multiplex PCR; TCRdb keeps only in-frame clonotypes and omits some of them. In the table there are roughly 200,000 clones, 82% of which are singletons. Seattle patients were enrolled while actively infected and followed longitudinally. The V gene's germline CDR1 is SGHDT and CDR2 YYEEEE. This CDR3 region has 15 residues. The V gene lost 3 bases and the J gene lost 3 bases, with 15 bases spanning the gap. Sequences were obtained from peripheral blood. The rearrangement uses TRBV5-6 and TRBJ1-1; a weak D match, TRBD1 (5 bases). The TCR was taken from a woman between 55 and 75 years old with COVID-19, enrolled during active disease. The CDR3 region is CASSSGLTRDTEAFF. Written as DNA, the CDR3 is TGTGCCAGCAGCTCGGGACTTACGAGGGACACTGAAGCTTTCTTT.